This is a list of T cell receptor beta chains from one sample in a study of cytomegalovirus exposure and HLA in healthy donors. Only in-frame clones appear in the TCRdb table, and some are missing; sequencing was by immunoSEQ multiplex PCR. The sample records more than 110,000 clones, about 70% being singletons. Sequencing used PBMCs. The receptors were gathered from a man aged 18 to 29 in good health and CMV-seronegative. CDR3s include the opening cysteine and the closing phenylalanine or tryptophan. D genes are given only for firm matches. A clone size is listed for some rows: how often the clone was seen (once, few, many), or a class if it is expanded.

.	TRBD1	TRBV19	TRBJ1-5	TGTGCCAGTAGTAGAGCGACAGGGCCTGCTAGCAATCAGCCCCAGCATTTT	CASSRATGPASNQPQHF
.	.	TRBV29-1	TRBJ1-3	TGTAGCGTTGAGGCAGGGTCGGGAAACACCATATATTTT	CSVEAGSGNTIYF
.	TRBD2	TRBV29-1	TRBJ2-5	TGCAGCGTTGAAGATCGGCTAGCGGGCCCCATACGGGAGACCCAGTACTTC	CSVEDRLAGPIRETQYF
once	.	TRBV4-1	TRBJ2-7	TGCGCCAGCAGCCAAGCAGCGGGCTACGAGCAGTACTTC	CASSQAAGYEQYF
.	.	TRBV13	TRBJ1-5	TGTGCCAGCAGATCGAACAGGGAAGGGGATCAGCCCCAGCATTTT	CASRSNREGDQPQHF
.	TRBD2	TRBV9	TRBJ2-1	TGTGCCAGCAGCTCAACTAGCGGGGATTACAATGAGCAGTTCTTC	CASSSTSGDYNEQFF
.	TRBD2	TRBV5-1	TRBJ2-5	TGCGCCAGCAGCTTGAACGGCGGGAGTCAAGAGACCCAGTACTTC	CASSLNGGSQETQYF
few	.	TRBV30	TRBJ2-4	TGTGCCTGGAGTGTACTACTAGCCAAAAACATTCAGTACTTC	CAWSVLLAKNIQYF
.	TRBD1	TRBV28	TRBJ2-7	TGTGCCAGCAGTCTACAGGGGGCTAGCTACGAGCAGTACTTC	CASSLQGASYEQYF
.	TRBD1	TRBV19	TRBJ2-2	TGTGCCAGTACGAACGCAGGGGGTTCGAACACCGGGGAGCTGTTTTTT	CASTNAGGSNTGELFF
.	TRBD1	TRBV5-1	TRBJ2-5	TGCGCCAGCAGCCGGAAACAGGGGCCCCAAGAGACCCAGTACTTC	CASSRKQGPQETQYF
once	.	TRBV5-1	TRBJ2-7	TGCGCCAGCAGCTTCGAAACAGGGCTCCCCTACGAGCAGTACTTC	CASSFETGLPYEQYF
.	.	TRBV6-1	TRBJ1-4	TGTGCCACCCAAACCGGTTCCCTTAATGAAAAACTGTTTTTT	CATQTGSLNEKLFF
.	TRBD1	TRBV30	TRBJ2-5	TGTGCCTGGAGTATTACAGGGGGCCGGGAGACCCAGTACTTC	CAWSITGGRETQYF
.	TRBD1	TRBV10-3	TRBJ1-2	TGTGCCATCAGTGGGGACAGTTCCTATGGCTACACCTTC	CAISGDSSYGYTF
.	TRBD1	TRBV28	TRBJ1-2	TGTGCCAGCAGTTCTCAATTGGACAGGGGCCATTATGGCTACACCTTC	CASSSQLDRGHYGYTF
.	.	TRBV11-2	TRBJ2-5	TGTGCCATCATACGACCGGGGGACAGACTCAGCCCCCAAGAGACCCAGTACTTC	CAIIRPGDRLSPQETQYF
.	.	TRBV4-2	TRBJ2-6	TGTGCCAGCAGCCCCCGCGGGGCAGAATTAGTCTCTGGGGCCAACGTCCTGACTTTC	CASSPRGAELVSGANVLTF
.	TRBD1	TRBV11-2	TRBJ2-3	TGTGCCAGCAGCTTTCTCCAGACAGGGTACACAGATACGCAGTATTTT	CASSFLQTGYTDTQYF
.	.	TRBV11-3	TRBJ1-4	TGTGCCAGCAGCTTAGATCAGGGGTATGAAAAACTGTTTTTT	CASSLDQGYEKLFF
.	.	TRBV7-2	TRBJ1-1	TGTGCCAGCAGCTTAGTTGGAGGCCTGAACACTGAAGCTTTCTTT	CASSLVGGLNTEAFF
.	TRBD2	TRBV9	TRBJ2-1	TGTGCCAGCAGCGTAGCGGGGGGCAATGAGCAGTTCTTC	CASSVAGGNEQFF
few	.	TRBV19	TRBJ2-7	TGTGCCAGTAGTATTGGCAGCTACGAGCAGTACTTC	CASSIGSYEQYF
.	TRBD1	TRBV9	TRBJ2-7	TGTGCCAGCAGCGTGGGGGTCGGGACAGGGAGAAACTACGAGCAGTACTTC	CASSVGVGTGRNYEQYF
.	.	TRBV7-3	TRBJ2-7	TGTGCCAGCAGCTTAACCAGGTCTGGGGAGCAGTACTTC	CASSLTRSGEQYF
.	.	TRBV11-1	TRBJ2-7	TGTGCCAGCAGCTTACGAGGGAGTGCCGGCGAGCAGTACTTC	CASSLRGSAGEQYF
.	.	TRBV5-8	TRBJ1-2	TGTGCCAGCAGCCGACAGTACTACACCTTC	CASSRQYYTF